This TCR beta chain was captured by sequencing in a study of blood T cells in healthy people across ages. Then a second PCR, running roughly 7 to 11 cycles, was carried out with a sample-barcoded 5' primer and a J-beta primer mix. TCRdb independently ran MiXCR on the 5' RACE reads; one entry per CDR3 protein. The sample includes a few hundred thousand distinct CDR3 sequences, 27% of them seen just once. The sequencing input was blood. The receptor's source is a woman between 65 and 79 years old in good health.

The CDR3 loop is CASSPDRAGFGEQYF. CDR3 nucleotides: TGCGCCAGCTCGCCCGATCGGGCCGGGTTTGGCGAGCAGTACTTC. V is TRBV5-1 and J is TRBJ2-7; D is ambiguous. CDR1 and CDR2 from the germline V gene are SGHRS and YFSETQ. Trimming stripped 7 bases from V and 6 bases from J, with 23 bases between. The CDR3 sequence is 15 residues long.